These 20 T cell receptor beta chains came from one sample sequenced in a study of blood T cell repertoires in COVID-19. TCRdb keeps only in-frame clones here, not all; method: immunoSEQ multiplex PCR. The sample has more than 200,000 clones; 75% to 90% are singletons. The sample was PBMCs or T cells enriched from blood (not recorded which). Every receptor here comes from a woman in her 30s who had been exposed to COVID-19.

The chain employs TRBV18 and TRBJ2-7; 8 positions match TRBD2. V lost 1 base and J lost 0; bases outside the gene matches: 5. This CDR3 has 16 residues. Germline CDR1 is KGHSH and CDR2 is LQKENI. In DNA, the CDR3 is TGTGCCAGCTCACCACAGCCGGGACTAGTCTCCTACGAGCAGTACTTC. It translates to CASSPQPGLVSYEQYF.

The V and J genes are TRBV19 and TRBJ2-4; 10 bases match TRBD2. Germline V gene data show CDR1 as LNHDA and CDR2 as SQIVND (reference sequence). V gave up 0 bases and J gave up 9 bases; unmatched junction bases: 8. The CDR3 is 16 residues long. The chain's CDR3 is CASSIEAASGRTIQYF. The CDR3 region has the DNA TGTGCCAGTAGTATAGAGGCGGCTAGCGGGAGAACCATTCAGTACTTC.

The V and J genes are TRBV5-6 and TRBJ1-2; weak D call: TRBD1 (6 bases). V lost 5 bases, J lost 8 bases, and 13 bases lay in between. This CDR3 contains 12 residues. Germline V gene sequence: CDR1 SGHDT, CDR2 YYEEEE. CDR3 in DNA: TGTGCCAGCAGAGAACCCCAGGGGGGCTACACCTTC. This translates into CASREPQGGYTF.

This clone was picked up one time. The chain combines TRBV12-1 with TRBJ2-7; the tabulated D call, TRBD2, remains unverified against the DNA. TRBV12-1 is reported as a pseudogene. The CDR3 consists of 11 residues. The CDR3 sequence is CASSFGAKQYF. The CDR3 nucleotides read TGTGCCAGCAGCTTTGGAGCGAAGCAGTACTTC.

This chain uses TRBV4-1 with TRBJ2-7, with D possibly matching TRBD2 (6 bases). Trimming removed 1 base from V and 0 bases from J, with 10 bases in between. The CDR3 sequence is 15 residues long. Germline lookup yields CDR1 MGHRA and CDR2 YSYEKL. CDR3 residues: CASSQVHGSSYEQYF. The CDR3 bases are TGCGCCAGCAGCCAAGTACACGGGAGCTCCTACGAGCAGTACTTC.

The chain uses TRBV2 and TRBJ1-1, with a tentative D call TRBD1 (6 bases). This CDR3 contains 14 residues. V lost 7 bases to trimming and J lost 5 bases, with 17 bases between them. Per germline, CDR1 SNHLY and CDR2 FYNNEI. CDR3: CASKKGEGRTEAFF. CDR3 coding DNA: TGTGCCAGCAAAAAGGGGGAGGGAAGGACTGAAGCTTTCTTT. Drawing the rest from reference TRBV2 and TRBJ1-1, the complete variable domain is EPEVTQTPSHQVTQMGQEVILRCVPISNHLYFYWYRQILGQKVEFLVSFYNNEISEKSEIFDDQFSVERPDGSNFTLKIRSTKLEDSAMYFCASKKGEGRTEAFFGQGTRLTVV.

The sample holds many counts of this clone. The chain couples TRBV13 to TRBJ2-7, with 13 bases fitting TRBD2. The CDR3 contains 15 residues. Trimming removed 5 bases from V and 7 bases from J; junction bases left unmatched: 8. Looked up from germline, CDR1 is PRHDT and CDR2 is FYEKMQ (reference sequence). The CDR3: CASSAGTSGTGEQYF. The DNA of the CDR3 is TGTGCCAGCAGCGCCGGGACTAGCGGGACGGGAGAGCAGTACTTC.

The V gene is TRBV3-1 (or the pseudogene TRBV3-2), the J gene TRBJ2-7; possibly TRBD2 for D (6 bases). The germline CDR1 and CDR2 sequences are LGHDT and YNNKEL (reference sequence). The CDR3 is 14 residues long. Trimming stripped 4 bases from V and 0 bases from J, with 10 bases between. CDR3 DNA sequence: TGTGCCAGCAGCCGGGTCGGGAGCTCCTACGAGCAGTACTTC. Protein: CASSRVGSSYEQYF.

The rearrangement links TRBV3-1 (or the pseudogene TRBV3-2) to TRBJ1-2; tentative D call: TRBD1 (6 bases). Germline V gene lookup returns CDR1 LGHDT and CDR2 YNNKEL (reference sequence). The CDR3 loop spans 15 amino acids. V lost 5 bases, J lost 5 bases, and 18 bases lay in between. The CDR3 here is CASSSSWGTFYGYTF. Here the CDR3 DNA reads TGTGCCAGCAGCTCGAGCTGGGGGACATTTTATGGCTACACCTTC.

CDR3 residues: CAWSEGVGANVLTF. The DNA for the CDR3 is TGTGCCTGGAGTGAAGGGGTAGGGGCCAACGTCCTGACTTTC. This chain joins TRBV30 and TRBJ2-6, with a weak D call TRBD1 (5 bases). Germline V gene lookup returns CDR1 GTSNPN and CDR2 SVGIG (reference sequence). The CDR3 consists of 14 residues. Between the trimmed V and J ends, which lost 1 base and 4 bases, there was a span of 8 bases. Full variable domain (missing parts from reference TRBV30 and TRBJ2-6): SQTIHQWPATLVQPVGSPLSLECTVEGTSNPNLYWYRQAAGRGLQLLFYSVGIGQISSEVPQNLSASRPQDRQFILSSKKLLLSDSGFYLCAWSEGVGANVLTFGAGSRLTVL.

The chain recombines TRBV3-1 (or the pseudogene TRBV3-2) with TRBJ1-5, with D tentatively TRBD1 (6 bases). Deletions cut 4 bases from V and 2 bases from J, with 15 bases between. The CDR3 is made up of 16 amino acids. The germline CDR1 and CDR2 sequences are LGHDT and YNNKEL (reference sequence). The CDR3 nucleotides are TGTGCCAGCAGCCCGGGCGGGGGGCTTGGCAATCAGCCCCAGCATTTT. Amino acids: CASSPGGGLGNQPQHF.

The chain links TRBV4-2 to TRBJ1-6; no firm D call. This CDR3 spans 13 amino acids. The V end lost 0 bases, the J end lost 5 bases, and 2 bases lay between the germline ends. CDR1 and CDR2 (germline): LGHNA, YNFKEQ. CDR3 coding DNA: TGTGCCAGCAGCCAAGATAATAATTCACCCCTCCACTTT. This gives the protein CASSQDNNSPLHF.

The V and J genes are TRBV18 and TRBJ1-4; TRBD1 might be the D (5 bases). Germline V gene data show CDR1 as KGHSH and CDR2 as LQKENI. Trimming left V 3 bases short and J 0 bases short, with 17 bases between. This CDR3 is 18 amino acids long. The CDR3 nucleotides are TGTGCCAGCTCACCTATCGCGGACATATATGCAACTAATGAAAAACTGTTTTTT. The encoded protein is CASSPIADIYATNEKLFF. The whole variable domain, remainder taken from reference TRBV18 and TRBJ1-4, is NAGVMQNPRHLVRRRGQEARLRCSPMKGHSHVYWYRQLPEEGLKFMVYLQKENIIDESGMPKERFSAEFPKEGPSILRIQQVVRGDSAAYFCASSPIADIYATNEKLFFGSGTQLSVL.

A few counts support this clone. The chain has TRBV5-6 and TRBJ1-5; tentatively, D is TRBD1 (6 bases). Per the germline V gene, CDR1 is SGHDT and CDR2 is YYEEEE. The CDR3 is made up of 15 amino acids. Trimming shortened V by 3 bases and J by 3 bases, and 13 bases separated the two germline ends. CDR3 sequence (DNA): TGTGCCAGCAGCTGGCAGGGACAATCCAATCAGCCCCAGCATTTT. Translated, it gives CASSWQGQSNQPQHF.

This clone was observed once. The chain links TRBV7-9 to TRBJ2-1; TRBD2 aligns across 7 bases. Germline CDR1 and CDR2: SEHNR and FQNEAQ (reference sequence). With V trimmed by 5 bases and J by 8 bases, 9 bases remained unmatched. The CDR3 has 14 amino acids. CDR3 protein: CASSTGLVNYEQFF. In DNA form, the CDR3 reads TGTGCCAGCAGCACAGGACTAGTTAACTATGAGCAGTTCTTC.

The chain recombines TRBV2 with TRBJ2-2; D might be TRBD2 (5 bases). V dropped 1 base and J dropped 6 bases, with 9 bases sitting between them. The CDR3 extends over 14 amino acids. In germline, CDR1 is SNHLY, CDR2 FYNNEI. The CDR3 nucleotides read TGTGCCAGCAGTGAAGTAGGAGGAGCCGGGGAGCTGTTTTTT. Amino acid sequence: CASSEVGGAGELFF.

The CDR3: CASSFLRQAHYGYTF. In DNA, the CDR3 is TGTGCCAGCAGTTTTCTCCGGCAGGCCCACTATGGCTACACCTTC. V and J are TRBV28 and TRBJ1-2; D is unclear. V was trimmed by 3 bases and J by 3 bases, leaving 14 bases between them. The CDR3 totals 15 residues. Germline V CDR1 and CDR2: MDHEN, SYDVKM.

The V gene is TRBV5-1, the J gene TRBJ2-7; TRBD2 agrees at 11 bases. Germline V gene data show CDR1 as SGHRS and CDR2 as YFSETQ. The J segment lost 4 bases and the V segment lost 1 base, leaving 1 base of the junction unmatched. The CDR3 runs to 14 residues. The CDR3, as DNA: TGCGCCAGCAGCTTGACTAGCGGGAGTTACGAGCAGTACTTC. This encodes CASSLTSGSYEQYF.

The chain recombines TRBV9 with TRBJ1-4, with D maybe TRBD1 (6 bases). This CDR3 contains 15 residues. V lost 0 bases and J 7 bases, leaving 13 bases between the germline ends. Per the germline V gene, CDR1 is SGDLS and CDR2 is YYNGEE. CDR3 DNA: TGTGCCAGCAGCGTAGAGGGAGGGGGGCGTGAAAAACTGTTTTTT. Its translation is CASSVEGGGREKLFF.

The table lists this clone with a few counts. The chain links TRBV5-1 to TRBJ1-1; 10 bases line up with TRBD1. Trimming at V came to 4 bases and at J to 7 bases, leaving 10 bases not matched to a gene. The length of the CDR3 is 15 residues. The germline V gene has CDR1 SGHRS and CDR2 YFSETQ. CDR3 nucleotides: TGCGCCAGCAGCCCCGACGCGACAGGGGGCGGTGAAGCTTTCTTT. Translation: CASSPDATGGGEAFF.